This is a list of T cell receptor beta chains from one sample in a study of T cells in Graves' hyperthyroidism and ophthalmopathy. In TCRdb, the multiplex PCR reads were re-called with MiXCR into one record per CDR3 protein. The table records roughly 740,000 distinct CDR3 sequences, around 17% of them present only once. The sequenced sample was blood. The receptors originated from a young man with Graves' hyperthyroidism. Both conserved end residues are part of each CDR3.

J	V	CDR3
TRBJ2-3	TRBV30	CAWSVTGGDTDTQYF
TRBJ1-1	TRBV5-1	CASSTGQANSEAFF
TRBJ1-5	TRBV9	CASSVGETGIHNDSNQPQHF
TRBJ2-7	TRBV12-3/TRBV12-4	CASSFFRDSYEQYF
TRBJ1-2	TRBV30	CACLGEIGTYGYTF
TRBJ2-5	TRBV27	CASSYTPGQETQYF
TRBJ2-3	TRBV12-3/TRBV12-4	CASTKRASGTDTQYF
TRBJ2-1	TRBV12-3/TRBV12-4	CASSPFPLLAGVGNEQFF
TRBJ2-7	TRBV28	CASSPTGSTYEQYF
TRBJ2-7	TRBV30	CAWKRAGGGYEQYF
TRBJ2-3	TRBV3-1	CASSAEASGLTDTQYF
TRBJ2-1	TRBV12-3/TRBV12-4	CASSPSRTSSNEQFF
TRBJ2-3	TRBV20-1	CSALGRTGEGTDTQYF
TRBJ1-2	TRBV28	CASSLKVYGYTF
TRBJ1-6	TRBV2	CASNEEGLGSPLHF
TRBJ2-5	TRBV18	CASSPPDIPETQYF
TRBJ2-1	TRBV24-1	CATSDSLVTSDEQFF
TRBJ1-4	TRBV30	CAWSGDSLPTEKLFF
TRBJ1-1	TRBV19	CASSSGDMNTEAFF
TRBJ2-5	TRBV7-2	CASSPPGTSGSPETQYF
TRBJ2-6	TRBV18	CASSPQTPPGANVLTF
TRBJ2-5	TRBV24-1	CATSDLTEGTKGTQYF
TRBJ2-1	TRBV28	CASSLLAVWGYNEQFF
TRBJ2-1	TRBV24-1	CATSDPGLAGGHEQFF
TRBJ1-6	TRBV3-1	CASSQWDRDNSPLHF
TRBJ2-2	TRBV12-3/TRBV12-4	CASSPLRTALGPNTGELFF
TRBJ2-7	TRBV20-1	CSANLTSGRGDEQYF
TRBJ2-3	TRBV2	CASSGGLAEVTDTQYF
TRBJ2-7	TRBV20-1	CSADRGLAPYEQYF
TRBJ2-1	TRBV5-8	CASSKSRGNLRNEQFF
TRBJ2-5	TRBV5-8	CASSLVAGVPGETQYF
TRBJ1-2	TRBV7-9	CASSSGPGEEKNYGYTF
TRBJ2-7	TRBV3-1	CASSQGNTGIGTRRYEQYF
TRBJ2-5	TRBV20-1	CSARDLQGTETQYF
TRBJ2-1	TRBV29-1	CSVVSKTTYNEQFF
TRBJ2-3	TRBV25-1	CASRYSGSGDTQYF
TRBJ2-1	TRBV14	CASSVTRFREQFF
TRBJ1-5	TRBV12-3/TRBV12-4	CASSFLGGERQPQHF
TRBJ2-3	TRBV30	CAWSVGTSGRADTQYF
TRBJ1-2	TRBV7-9	CASSLGDRANYGYTF
TRBJ2-2	TRBV28	CASSLLAGVPGELFF
TRBJ2-7	TRBV13	CASSLANFYEQYF
TRBJ1-1	TRBV20-1	CSGQRVGAEAFF
TRBJ2-5	TRBV2	CASSVGDSPQETQYF
TRBJ2-3	TRBV10-3	CAISETSGSPWEYF
TRBJ2-1	TRBV14	CASRQVSSGRAYNEQFF
TRBJ2-7	TRBV12-3/TRBV12-4	CASSSVSYAYEQYF
TRBJ2-2	TRBV3-1	CASSQVSGRASNTGELFF